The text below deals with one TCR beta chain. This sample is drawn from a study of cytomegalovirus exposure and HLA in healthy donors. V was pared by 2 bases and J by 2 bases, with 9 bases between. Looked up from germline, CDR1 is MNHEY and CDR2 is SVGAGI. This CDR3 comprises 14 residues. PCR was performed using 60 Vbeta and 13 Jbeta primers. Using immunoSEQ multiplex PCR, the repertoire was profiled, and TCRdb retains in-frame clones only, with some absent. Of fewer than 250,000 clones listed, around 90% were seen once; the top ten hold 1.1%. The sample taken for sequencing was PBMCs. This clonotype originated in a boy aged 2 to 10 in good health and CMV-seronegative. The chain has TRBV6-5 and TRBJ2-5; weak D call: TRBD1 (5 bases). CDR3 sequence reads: CASSYGAGQETQYF. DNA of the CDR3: TGTGCCAGCAGTTACGGGGCAGGGCAAGAGACCCAGTACTTC.